The source of this T cell receptor (beta chain) is a study of control samples from healthy donors and cancer patients. The CDR3 length is 13 residues. Per germline, CDR1 MNHEY and CDR2 SMNVEV (reference sequence). The ends were cut back, 6 bases at V and 9 bases at J, with 15 bases in the middle. Sequencing used immunoSEQ multiplex PCR; TCRdb keeps in-frame clones, though not all of them. The top ten clones hold 2% to 2.5% of a sample with around 140,000 clones, about 92% of them seen once. This TCR was recovered from a woman aged 50 to 65 in good health. The J gene is TRBJ2-4, the V gene TRBV27; D not certain. Sequencing was performed on blood. The CDR3 loop reads CASSYSVNSIQYF. In DNA form, the CDR3 reads TGTGCCAGCAGCTACTCGGTCAACAGCATTCAGTACTTC.